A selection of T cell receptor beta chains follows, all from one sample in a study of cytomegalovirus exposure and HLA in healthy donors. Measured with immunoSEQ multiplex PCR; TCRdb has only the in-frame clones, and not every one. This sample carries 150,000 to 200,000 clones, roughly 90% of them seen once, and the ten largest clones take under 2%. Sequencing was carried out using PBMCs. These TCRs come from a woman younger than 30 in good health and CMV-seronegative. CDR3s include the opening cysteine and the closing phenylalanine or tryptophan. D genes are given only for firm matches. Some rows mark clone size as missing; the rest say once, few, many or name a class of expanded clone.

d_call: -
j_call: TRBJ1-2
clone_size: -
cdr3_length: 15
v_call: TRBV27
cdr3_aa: CASAKPDSLNYGYTF
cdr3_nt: TGTGCCAGCGCAAAGCCGGACAGTCTAAACTATGGCTACACCTTC

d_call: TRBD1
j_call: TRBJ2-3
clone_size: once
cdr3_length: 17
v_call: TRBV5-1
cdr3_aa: CASSLAPPGQGTDTQYF
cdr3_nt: TGCGCCAGCAGCCTAGCCCCTCCGGGACAGGGCACAGATACGCAGTATTTT

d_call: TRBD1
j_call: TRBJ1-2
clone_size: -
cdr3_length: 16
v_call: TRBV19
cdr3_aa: CASEGTDPLLNYGYTF
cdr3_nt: TGTGCCAGCGAGGGGACAGACCCCCTCCTCAACTATGGCTACACCTTC

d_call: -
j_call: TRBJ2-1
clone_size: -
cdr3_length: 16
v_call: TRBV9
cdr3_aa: CASSVASPGTGTEQFF
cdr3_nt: TGTGCCAGCAGCGTAGCGTCGCCGGGAACCGGCACTGAGCAGTTCTTC

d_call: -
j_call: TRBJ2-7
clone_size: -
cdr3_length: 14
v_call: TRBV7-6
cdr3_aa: CASSPRDTNYEQYF
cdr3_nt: TGTGCCAGCAGCCCCCGGGACACGAACTACGAGCAGTACTTC

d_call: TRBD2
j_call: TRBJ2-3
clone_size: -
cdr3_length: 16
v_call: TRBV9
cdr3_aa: CASSAQTSGGTDTQYF
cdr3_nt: TGTGCCAGCAGCGCCCAGACTAGCGGAGGCACAGATACGCAGTATTTT

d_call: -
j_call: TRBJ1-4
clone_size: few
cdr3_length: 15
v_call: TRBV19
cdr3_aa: CASSSRQIRAEKLFF
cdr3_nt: TGTGCCAGTAGCAGCCGACAGATCAGAGCGGAAAAACTGTTTTTT

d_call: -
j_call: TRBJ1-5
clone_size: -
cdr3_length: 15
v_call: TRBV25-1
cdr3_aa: CATEDGGQTGQPQHF
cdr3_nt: TGTGCCACCGAAGACGGAGGCCAAACCGGTCAGCCCCAGCATTTT

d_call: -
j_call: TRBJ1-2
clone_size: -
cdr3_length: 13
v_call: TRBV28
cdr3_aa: CASSLKGERGYTF
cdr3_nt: TGTGCCAGCAGTTTGAAGGGGGAACGAGGCTACACCTTC

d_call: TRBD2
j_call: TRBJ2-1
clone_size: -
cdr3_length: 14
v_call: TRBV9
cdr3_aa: CASSQRGTYNEQFF
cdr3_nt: TGTGCCAGCAGCCAGCGGGGGACCTACAATGAGCAGTTCTTC

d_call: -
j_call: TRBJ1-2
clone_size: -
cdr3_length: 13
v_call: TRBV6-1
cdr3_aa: CASILGGNYGYTF
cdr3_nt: TGTGCCAGCATCTTGGGGGGGAACTATGGCTACACCTTC

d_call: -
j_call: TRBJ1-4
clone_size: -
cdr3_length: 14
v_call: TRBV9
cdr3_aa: CASSPFGTNEKLFF
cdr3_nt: TGTGCCAGCAGCCCCTTCGGGACTAATGAAAAACTGTTTTTT

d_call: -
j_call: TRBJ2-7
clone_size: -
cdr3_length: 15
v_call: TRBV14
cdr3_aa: CASSQVGIARHEQYF
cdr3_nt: TGTGCCAGCAGCCAAGTGGGGATAGCGAGGCACGAGCAGTACTTC

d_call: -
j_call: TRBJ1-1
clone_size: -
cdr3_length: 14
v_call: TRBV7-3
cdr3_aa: CASSPPGAATEAFF
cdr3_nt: TGTGCCAGCAGCCCCCCTGGGGCAGCCACTGAAGCTTTCTTT

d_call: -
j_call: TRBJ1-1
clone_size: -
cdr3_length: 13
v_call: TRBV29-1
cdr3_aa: CSVSDRRNTEAFF
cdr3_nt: TGCAGCGTTAGTGACAGAAGGAACACTGAAGCTTTCTTT

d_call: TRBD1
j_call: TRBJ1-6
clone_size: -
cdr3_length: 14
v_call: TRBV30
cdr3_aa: CAWAGQVYNSPLHF
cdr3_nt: TGTGCCTGGGCCGGACAGGTGTATAATTCACCCCTCCACTTT

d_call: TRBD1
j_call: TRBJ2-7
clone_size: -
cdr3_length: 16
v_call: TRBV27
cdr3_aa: CASSLLMGQGIHEQYF
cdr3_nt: TGTGCCAGCAGTTTATTAATGGGACAGGGAATCCACGAGCAGTACTTC

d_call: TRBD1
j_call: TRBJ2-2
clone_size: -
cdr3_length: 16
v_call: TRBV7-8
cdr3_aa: CASVPRGQVLLGELFF
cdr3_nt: TGTGCCAGCGTACCACGGGGACAGGTCCTTCTCGGGGAGCTGTTTTTT

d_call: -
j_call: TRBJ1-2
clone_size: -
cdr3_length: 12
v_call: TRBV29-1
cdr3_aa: CSVWAPEGGYTF
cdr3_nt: TGCAGCGTTTGGGCTCCGGAGGGCGGCTACACCTTC

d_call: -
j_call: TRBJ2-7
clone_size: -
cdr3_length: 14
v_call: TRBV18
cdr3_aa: CASSRGLLSYEQYF
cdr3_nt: TGTGCCAGCTCACGAGGACTTCTCTCCTACGAGCAGTACTTC

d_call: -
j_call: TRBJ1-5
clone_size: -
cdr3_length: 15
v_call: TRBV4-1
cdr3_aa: CASSQGAGVGQPQHF
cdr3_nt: TGCGCCAGCAGCCAAGGGGCAGGGGTGGGTCAGCCCCAGCATTTT

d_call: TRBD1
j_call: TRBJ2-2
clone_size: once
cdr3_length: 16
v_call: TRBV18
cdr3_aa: CASSPATGAGTGELFF
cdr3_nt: TGTGCCAGCTCACCCGCGACAGGGGCGGGAACCGGGGAGCTGTTTTTT

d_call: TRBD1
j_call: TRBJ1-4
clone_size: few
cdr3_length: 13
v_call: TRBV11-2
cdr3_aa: CASAKGQEEKLFF
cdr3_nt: TGTGCCAGCGCTAAGGGACAGGAAGAAAAACTGTTTTTT

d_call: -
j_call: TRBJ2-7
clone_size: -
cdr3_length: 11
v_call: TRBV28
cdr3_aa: CASSLLYEQYF
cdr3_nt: TGTGCCAGCAGTTTATTATACGAGCAGTACTTC

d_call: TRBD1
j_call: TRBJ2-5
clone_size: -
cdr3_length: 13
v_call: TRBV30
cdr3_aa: CAWSWGQGETQYF
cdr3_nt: TGTGCCTGGAGTTGGGGACAGGGGGAGACCCAGTACTTC

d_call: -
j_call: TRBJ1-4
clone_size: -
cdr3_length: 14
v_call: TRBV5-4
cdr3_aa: CASTKAGVNEKLFF
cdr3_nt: TGTGCCAGCACTAAGGCCGGGGTTAATGAAAAACTGTTTTTT

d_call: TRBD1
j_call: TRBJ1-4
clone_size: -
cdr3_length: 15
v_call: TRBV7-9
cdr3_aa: CASSFPGQGLEKLFF
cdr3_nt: TGTGCCAGCAGTTTCCCGGGACAGGGGCTGGAAAAACTGTTTTTT

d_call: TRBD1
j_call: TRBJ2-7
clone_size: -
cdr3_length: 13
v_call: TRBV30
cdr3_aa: CAWSVKGAYEQYF
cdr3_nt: TGTGCCTGGTCCGTCAAGGGGGCGTACGAGCAGTACTTC

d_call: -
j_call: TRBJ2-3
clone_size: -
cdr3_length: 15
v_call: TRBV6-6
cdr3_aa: CASLDRLPSTDTQYF
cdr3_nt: TGTGCCAGTTTAGACAGGCTTCCTAGCACAGATACGCAGTATTTT

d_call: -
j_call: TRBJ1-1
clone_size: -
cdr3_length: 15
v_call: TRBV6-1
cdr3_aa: CASSTSRGSGTEAFF
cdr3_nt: TGTGCCAGCAGTACGAGTCGAGGGAGCGGCACTGAAGCTTTCTTT

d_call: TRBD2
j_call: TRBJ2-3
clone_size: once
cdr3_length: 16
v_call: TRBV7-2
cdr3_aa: CASSRRTSGYTDTQYF
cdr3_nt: TGTGCCAGCAGCCGACGGACTAGCGGGTACACAGATACGCAGTATTTT

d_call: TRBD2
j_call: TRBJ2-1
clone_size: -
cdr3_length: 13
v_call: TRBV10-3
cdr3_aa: CATLLAGEAEQFF
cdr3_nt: TGTGCCACCCTACTAGCGGGAGAGGCTGAGCAGTTCTTC

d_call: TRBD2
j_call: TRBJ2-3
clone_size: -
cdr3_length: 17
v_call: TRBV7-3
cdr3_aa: CASSLRVAGGPTDTQYF
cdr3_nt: TGTGCCAGCAGCTTAAGGGTAGCGGGAGGGCCGACAGATACGCAGTATTTT

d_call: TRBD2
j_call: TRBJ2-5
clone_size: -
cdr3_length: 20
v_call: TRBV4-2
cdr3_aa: CASSQVLGGLAGGPEETQYF
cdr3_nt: TGTGCCAGCAGCCAAGTTCTAGGGGGACTAGCGGGGGGGCCGGAAGAGACCCAGTACTTC

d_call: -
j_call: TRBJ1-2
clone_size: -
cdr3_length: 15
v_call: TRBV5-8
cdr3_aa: CASSRGAGRAKGYTF
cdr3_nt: TGTGCCAGCAGCCGCGGGGCAGGGCGGGCGAAGGGCTACACCTTC

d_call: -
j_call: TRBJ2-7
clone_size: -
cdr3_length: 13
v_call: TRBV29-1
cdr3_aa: CSVEEEGRYEQYF
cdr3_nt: TGCAGCGTTGAAGAGGAGGGCCGCTACGAGCAGTACTTC

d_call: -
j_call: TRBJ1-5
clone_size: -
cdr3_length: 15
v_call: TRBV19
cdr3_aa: CASSFGGRSNQPQHF
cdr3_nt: TGTGCCAGTAGCTTCGGGGGGCGCAGCAATCAGCCCCAGCATTTT

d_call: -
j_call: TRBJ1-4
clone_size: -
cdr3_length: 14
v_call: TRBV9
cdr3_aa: CASSVQAGGEKLFF
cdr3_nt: TGTGCCAGCAGCGTCCAGGCGGGAGGTGAAAAACTGTTTTTT

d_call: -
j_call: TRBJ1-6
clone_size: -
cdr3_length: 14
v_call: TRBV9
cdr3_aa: CASSVTGINSPLHF
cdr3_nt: TGTGCCAGCAGCGTAACAGGGATTAATTCACCCCTCCACTTT

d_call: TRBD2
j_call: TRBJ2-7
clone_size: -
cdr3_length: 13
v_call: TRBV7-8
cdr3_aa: CASGLAGSYEQYF
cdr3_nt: TGTGCCAGCGGACTAGCGGGCTCCTACGAGCAGTACTTC